A selection of T cell receptor beta chains follows, all from one sample in a study of T cell changes during pregnancy in multiple sclerosis. This table comes from immunoSEQ multiplex PCR, and its TCRdb copy is limited to in-frame clones, with some not included. The data show 70,000 to 100,000 clones, just under 95% seen once. Sequenced material: peripheral blood, taken in the first trimester of pregnancy. These receptors were collected from a female donor with multiple sclerosis, enrolled in a pregnancy study. Both conserved end residues are part of each CDR3. Fields, in order: clone size, V gene, CDR3 length, J gene, D gene, CDR3 DNA, CDR3 protein. D genes are given only for firm matches. Not every row has a clone size; where given, it reads once, few, many or a size class.

once	TRBV28	14	TRBJ1-3	TRBD1	TGTGCCAGCAGTTCTACAGGGGCTGGAAACACCATATATTTT	CASSSTGAGNTIYF
NA	TRBV11-1	16	TRBJ2-2	TRBD1	TGTGCCAGCAGCCAACGAAGGGGACAGGGGGCCGGGGAGCTGTTTTTT	CASSQRRGQGAGELFF
NA	TRBV5-4	15	TRBJ1-1	NA	TGTGCCAGCAGTCCGCCTCAGGGCGGGAACACTGAAGCTTTCTTT	CASSPPQGGNTEAFF
NA	TRBV23-1	15	TRBJ2-7	TRBD1	TGCGCCAGCAGTCAACCCCGGGGACAGGGCCACGAGCAGTACTTC	CASSQPRGQGHEQYF
NA	TRBV5-1	17	TRBJ1-6	TRBD1	TGCGCCAGCAGCTTGGGTTTGACAGGGGGCGAGAAATCACCCCTCCACTTT	CASSLGLTGGEKSPLHF
NA	TRBV27	14	TRBJ1-6	NA	TGTGCCAGCAGTTCCACCGGGAATAGGTCACCCCTCCACTTT	CASSSTGNRSPLHF
NA	TRBV19	16	TRBJ1-6	NA	TGTGCCAGTACCCCTCCAGGAACAGCCTATAATTCACCCCTCCACTTT	CASTPPGTAYNSPLHF
NA	TRBV7-6	16	TRBJ2-3	NA	TGTGCCAGCAGCTTCTGGGGCGGCGTTAGCACAGATACGCAGTATTTT	CASSFWGGVSTDTQYF
NA	TRBV19	14	TRBJ1-1	TRBD1	TGTGCCAGTAGCTCGACAGGGGAAAACACTGAAGCTTTCTTT	CASSSTGENTEAFF
NA	TRBV6-4	14	TRBJ1-2	NA	TGTGCCAGCAGACCCTCGGGGGGGCGGGCTGGCTACACCTTC	CASRPSGGRAGYTF
NA	TRBV13	18	TRBJ2-1	TRBD2	TGTGCCAGCAGCTTCCGAACTAGCGGGGGATCCTCCTACAATGAGCAGTTCTTC	CASSFRTSGGSSYNEQFF
NA	TRBV27	14	TRBJ2-2	TRBD1	TGTGCCAGCAGTTTCACAGGGGGCACCGGGGAGCTGTTTTTT	CASSFTGGTGELFF
NA	TRBV28	15	TRBJ2-7	TRBD2	TGTGCCAGCAGGGGACTAGCGGGACGACATTACGAGCAGTACTTC	CASRGLAGRHYEQYF
NA	TRBV5-5	13	TRBJ1-5	NA	TGTGCCAGCAGCTTGTTCGCGAATCAGCCCCAGCATTTT	CASSLFANQPQHF
NA	TRBV27	14	TRBJ1-1	NA	TGTGCCAGCAGTCCCCCCCCCGGGAACACTGAAGCTTTCTTT	CASSPPPGNTEAFF
NA	TRBV28	15	TRBJ2-2	TRBD2	TGTGCCAGCAGCTTAGCGGGAGGGGACCCCGGGGAGCTGTTTTTT	CASSLAGGDPGELFF
NA	TRBV28	18	TRBJ1-3	NA	TGTGCCATCACGGAAATCGGAGCCGGGGGGTTAGTTGGAAACACCATATATTTT	CAITEIGAGGLVGNTIYF
NA	TRBV6-5	16	TRBJ2-7	TRBD2	TGTGCCAGCAGTTCCACACTAGCGGCAGATTGTTGCGAGCAGTACTTC	CASSSTLAADCCEQYF
NA	TRBV2	16	TRBJ1-1	TRBD1	TGTGCCAGCAGTAGGGACAGAAGCCTTCTGAACACTGAAGCTTTCTTT	CASSRDRSLLNTEAFF
NA	TRBV7-9	16	TRBJ1-2	TRBD1	TGTGCCAGCAGCTTCGGAACAGGACAGGGGATCTATGGCTACACCTTC	CASSFGTGQGIYGYTF
NA	TRBV4-1	18	TRBJ2-5	TRBD2	TGCGCCAGCAGCCAGACTAGCGGGGGGGACAGCCTCCAAGAGACCCAGTACTTC	CASSQTSGGDSLQETQYF
NA	TRBV5-1	15	TRBJ2-7	NA	TGCGCCAGCAAGGAGGGTGGGGAACACTCCTACGAGCAGTACTTC	CASKEGGEHSYEQYF
NA	TRBV2	14	TRBJ1-1	TRBD1	TGTGCCAGCAGCTCAAAGGGGGCGAACACTGAAGCTTTCTTT	CASSSKGANTEAFF
NA	TRBV2	15	TRBJ2-3	TRBD2	TGTGCCAGCAACTTAGCGGGAGGGCCTGCAGATACGCAGTATTTT	CASNLAGGPADTQYF
NA	TRBV7-2	13	TRBJ1-5	TRBD1	TGTGCCAGCAGCTGGACAGGGGATCAGCCCCAGCATTTT	CASSWTGDQPQHF
NA	TRBV9	14	TRBJ1-1	TRBD1	TGTGCCAGCAACAGGGGGCGGCCGGACACTGAAGCTTTCTTT	CASNRGRPDTEAFF
NA	TRBV28	14	TRBJ1-5	NA	TGTGCCAGCAGTTTACGGTCAGGCCATCAGCCCCAGCATTTT	CASSLRSGHQPQHF
NA	TRBV27	13	TRBJ2-3	NA	TGTGCCAGCAGTTTAGCTAGTTTGGATACGCAGTATTTT	CASSLASLDTQYF
NA	TRBV10-3	16	TRBJ2-6	TRBD2	TGTGCCATCAGTGGGCTAGCGGGCTCTGGGGCCAACGTCCTGACTTTC	CAISGLAGSGANVLTF
NA	TRBV4-2	16	TRBJ1-5	NA	TGTGCCAGCAGCCAAGATTCGAGAGAGAACGATCAGCCCCAGCATTTT	CASSQDSRENDQPQHF
NA	TRBV7-2	15	TRBJ2-2	NA	TGTGCCAGCAGCTTAGCGCGAGGGCTCCCCGGGGAGCTGTTTTTT	CASSLARGLPGELFF
NA	TRBV2	15	TRBJ2-5	NA	TGTGCCAGCAACCCTCTTTCAGGTCTCCAAGAGACCCAGTACTTC	CASNPLSGLQETQYF
NA	TRBV9	14	TRBJ2-5	NA	TGTGCCAGCAGCGTAGATCGGGGGAAGGAGACCCAGTACTTC	CASSVDRGKETQYF
NA	TRBV7-9	15	TRBJ2-3	TRBD2	TGTGCCAGCAGTCTGACTAGCGGGGGACGCGAGACGCAGTATTTT	CASSLTSGGRETQYF
NA	TRBV9	13	TRBJ2-1	NA	TGTGCCAGCAGCGTAGGTCCTTACAATGAGCAGTTCTTC	CASSVGPYNEQFF
once	TRBV1	17	TRBJ2-1	NA	NA	CTSSQGKVGTGNNEQFF
few	TRBV19	12	TRBJ1-1	NA	TGTGCCAGTATTGCGGGGGCGTGGGAAGCTTTCTTT	CASIAGAWEAFF
NA	TRBV19	14	TRBJ1-1	NA	TGTGCCAGTAGTATCTGGAACAGCAGGACTGAAGCTTTCTTT	CASSIWNSRTEAFF
NA	TRBV18	14	TRBJ1-1	NA	TGTGCCAGCTCCCCACGGACGGGAGTTACTGAAGCTTTCTTT	CASSPRTGVTEAFF
NA	TRBV10-2	13	TRBJ1-2	NA	TGCGCCAGTACTTTGACCCGGGGTTATGGCTACACCTTC	CASTLTRGYGYTF
NA	TRBV7-2	15	TRBJ1-2	NA	TGTGCCAGCAGCCGTCCGGGACAAACTAACTATGGCTACACCTTC	CASSRPGQTNYGYTF
NA	TRBV7-9	13	TRBJ2-5	TRBD2	TGTGCCAGCAGCTTAACTGCGGGGGGGACCCAGTACTTC	CASSLTAGGTQYF
NA	TRBV19	11	TRBJ2-3	TRBD2	TGTGCCAGTCGACTAGCGGGAGGTTTCACTTTT	CASRLAGGFTF
NA	TRBV5-1	18	TRBJ1-5	NA	TGCGCCAGCAGCTTGGAGCCCCGGGACACCGGGAGCAATCAGCCCCAGCATTTT	CASSLEPRDTGSNQPQHF
NA	TRBV18	13	TRBJ1-1	NA	TGTGCCAGCTCACGCCCAGTGAACACTGAAGCTTTCTTT	CASSRPVNTEAFF
NA	TRBV19	11	TRBJ1-2	NA	TGTGCCAGTAGTGTGGGCAATGGCTACACCTTC	CASSVGNGYTF
NA	TRBV28	16	TRBJ2-2	TRBD2	TGTGCCAGCAGTTTAAGCGGGAGGGGAGGCGCCGGGGAGCTGTTTTTT	CASSLSGRGGAGELFF
NA	TRBV7-9	14	TRBJ1-2	NA	TGTGCCAGCAGCCCCCTAGACAGAAACTATGGCTACACCTTC	CASSPLDRNYGYTF
NA	TRBV29-1	15	TRBJ2-7	TRBD1	TGCAGCGTTGGAATTACAGGGGGCGGGCAGGTCGAGCAGTACTTC	CSVGITGGGQVEQYF
NA	TRBV6-1	14	TRBJ2-7	NA	TGTGCCAGCAGTGAATTGGAGGGTCCCTACGAGCAGTACTTC	CASSELEGPYEQYF
NA	TRBV28	12	TRBJ1-2	TRBD1	TGTGCCAGCAAAGTAACAGGGGGCGGCTACACCTTC	CASKVTGGGYTF
few	TRBV4-1	13	TRBJ2-5	NA	TGCGCCAGCAGCCAAGCTCTAATACAGACCCAGTACTTC	CASSQALIQTQYF
NA	TRBV25-1	16	TRBJ2-1	TRBD2	TGTGCCAGCAGTGTCACTAGCGGGAGAGGCTACAATGAGCAGTTCTTC	CASSVTSGRGYNEQFF
NA	TRBV6-1	14	TRBJ2-7	TRBD2	TGTGCCAGCAGTGCTAGCGGGATGTCCCACGAGCAGTACTTC	CASSASGMSHEQYF
NA	TRBV5-1	20	TRBJ2-6	NA	TGCGCCAGCAGCTTGGAGCGAGGGAGCGAAGAACGCTCTGGGGCCAACGTCCTGACTTTC	CASSLERGSEERSGANVLTF